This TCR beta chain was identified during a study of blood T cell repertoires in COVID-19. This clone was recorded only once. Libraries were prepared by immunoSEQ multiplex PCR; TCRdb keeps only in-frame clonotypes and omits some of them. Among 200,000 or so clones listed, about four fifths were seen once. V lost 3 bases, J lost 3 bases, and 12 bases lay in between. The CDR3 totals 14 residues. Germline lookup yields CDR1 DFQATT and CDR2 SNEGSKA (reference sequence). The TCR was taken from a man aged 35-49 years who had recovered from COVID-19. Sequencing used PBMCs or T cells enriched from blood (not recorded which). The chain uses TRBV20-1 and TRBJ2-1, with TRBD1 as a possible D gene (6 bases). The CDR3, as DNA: TGCAGTGCTAGTGGGGGCCTCAACTACAATGAGCAGTTCTTC. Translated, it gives CSASGGLNYNEQFF.